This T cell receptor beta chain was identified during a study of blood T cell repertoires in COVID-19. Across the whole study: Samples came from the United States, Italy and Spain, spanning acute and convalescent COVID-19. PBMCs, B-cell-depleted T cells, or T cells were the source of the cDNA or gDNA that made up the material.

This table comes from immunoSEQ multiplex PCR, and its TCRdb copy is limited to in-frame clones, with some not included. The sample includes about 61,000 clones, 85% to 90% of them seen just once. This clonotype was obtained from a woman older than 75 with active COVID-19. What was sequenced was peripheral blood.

CDR3: CAIRPSGGHTDTQYF. CDR3 bases: TGTGCCATCAGACCTAGCGGGGGGCACACAGATACGCAGTATTTT. The chain is built from TRBV10-3 and TRBJ2-3; 11 nucleotides align to TRBD2. CDR1 is ENHRY and CDR2 is SYGVKD in the germline V gene. The ends lost 6 bases at V and 2 bases at J; junction bases unmatched: 4. The CDR3 runs 15 residues.